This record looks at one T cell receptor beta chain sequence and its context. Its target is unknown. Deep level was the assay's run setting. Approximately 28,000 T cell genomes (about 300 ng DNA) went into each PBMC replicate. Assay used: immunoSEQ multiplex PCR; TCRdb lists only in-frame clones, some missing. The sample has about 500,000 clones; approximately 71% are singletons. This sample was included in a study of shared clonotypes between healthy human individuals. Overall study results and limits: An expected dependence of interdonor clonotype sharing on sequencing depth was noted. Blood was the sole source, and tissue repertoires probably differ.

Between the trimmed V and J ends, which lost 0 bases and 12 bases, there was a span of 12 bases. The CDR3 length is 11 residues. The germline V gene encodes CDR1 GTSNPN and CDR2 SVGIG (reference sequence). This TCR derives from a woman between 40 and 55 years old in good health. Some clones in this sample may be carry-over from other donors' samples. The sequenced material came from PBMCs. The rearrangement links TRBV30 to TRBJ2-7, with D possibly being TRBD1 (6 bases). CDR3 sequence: CAWSVSGGAYF. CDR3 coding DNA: TGTGCCTGGAGTGTATCTGGGGGCGCGTACTTC.